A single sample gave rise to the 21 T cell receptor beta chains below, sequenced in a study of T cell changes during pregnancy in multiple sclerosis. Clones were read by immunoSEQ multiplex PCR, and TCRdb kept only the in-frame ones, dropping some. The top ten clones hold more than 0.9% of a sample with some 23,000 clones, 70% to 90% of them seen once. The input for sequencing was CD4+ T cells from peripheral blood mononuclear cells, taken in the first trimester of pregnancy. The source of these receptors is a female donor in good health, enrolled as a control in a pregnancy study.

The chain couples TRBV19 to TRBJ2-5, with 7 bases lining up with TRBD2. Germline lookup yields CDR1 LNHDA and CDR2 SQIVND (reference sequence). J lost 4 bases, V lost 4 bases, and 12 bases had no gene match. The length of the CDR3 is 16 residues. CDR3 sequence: CASSRPAWGGLETQYF. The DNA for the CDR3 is TGTGCCAGTAGTAGACCCGCGTGGGGGGGATTAGAGACCCAGTACTTC.

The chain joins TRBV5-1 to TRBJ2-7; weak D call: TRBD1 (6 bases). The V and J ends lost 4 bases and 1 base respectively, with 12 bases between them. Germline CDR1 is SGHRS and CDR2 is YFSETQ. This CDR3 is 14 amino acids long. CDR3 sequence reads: CASSKDSISYEQYF. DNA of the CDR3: TGCGCCAGCAGCAAGGACAGCATATCCTACGAGCAGTACTTC.

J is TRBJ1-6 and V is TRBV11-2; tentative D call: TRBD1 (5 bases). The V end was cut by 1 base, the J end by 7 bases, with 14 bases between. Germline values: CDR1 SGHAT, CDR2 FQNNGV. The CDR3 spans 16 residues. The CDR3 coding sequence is TGTGCCAGCAGCTTAGCGGGTGTGGGGGGGAATTCACCCCTCCACTTT. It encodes CASSLAGVGGNSPLHF.

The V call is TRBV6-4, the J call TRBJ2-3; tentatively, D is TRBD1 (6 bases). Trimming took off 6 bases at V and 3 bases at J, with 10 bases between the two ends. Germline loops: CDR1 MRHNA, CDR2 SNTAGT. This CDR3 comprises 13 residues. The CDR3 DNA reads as TGTGCCAGCAGCGTCCAGGGGACAGATACGCAGTATTTT. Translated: CASSVQGTDTQYF.

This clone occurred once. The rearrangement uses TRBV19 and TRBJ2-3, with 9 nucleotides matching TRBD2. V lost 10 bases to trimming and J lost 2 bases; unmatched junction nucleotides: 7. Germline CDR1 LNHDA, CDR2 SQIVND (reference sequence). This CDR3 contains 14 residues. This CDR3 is CATRGLAYTDTQYF. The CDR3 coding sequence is TGTGCCACCAGGGGACTAGCTTACACAGATACGCAGTATTTT.

The CDR3 DNA sequence: TGTGCCAGCAGCTTGGTGAAGAGTTCTACCGAGCAGTACTTC. Its translation is CASSLVKSSTEQYF. The V call is TRBV7-2, the J call TRBJ2-7; no definite D call. The V gene lost 3 bases and the J gene lost 6 bases, with 15 bases spanning the gap. The CDR3 extends over 14 amino acids. Germline CDR1 SGHTA, CDR2 FQGNSA.

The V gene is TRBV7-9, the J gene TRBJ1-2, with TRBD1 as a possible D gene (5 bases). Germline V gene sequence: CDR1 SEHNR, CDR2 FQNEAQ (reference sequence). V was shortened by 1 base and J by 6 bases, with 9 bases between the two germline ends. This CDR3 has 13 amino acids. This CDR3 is CASSLGGADGYTF. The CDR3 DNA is TGTGCCAGCAGCTTAGGGGGCGCGGATGGCTACACCTTC.

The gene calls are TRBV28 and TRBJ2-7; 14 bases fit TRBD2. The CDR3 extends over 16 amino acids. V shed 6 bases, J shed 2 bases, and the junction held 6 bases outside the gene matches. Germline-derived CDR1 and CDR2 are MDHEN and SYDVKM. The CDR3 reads CASSQTSGRAAYEQYF. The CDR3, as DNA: TGTGCCAGCAGCCAGACTAGCGGGAGGGCAGCCTACGAGCAGTACTTC.

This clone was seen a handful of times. The DNA for the CDR3 is TGTGCCAGCAGCTTGGTTGCGGGCGAGCCCCAGCATTTT. It translates to CASSLVAGEPQHF. The chain joins TRBV5-6 to TRBJ1-5; D call uncertain. Looked up from germline, CDR1 is SGHDT and CDR2 is YYEEEE. There are 13 residues in the CDR3. Trimming left V 0 bases short and J 8 bases short, with 9 bases between.

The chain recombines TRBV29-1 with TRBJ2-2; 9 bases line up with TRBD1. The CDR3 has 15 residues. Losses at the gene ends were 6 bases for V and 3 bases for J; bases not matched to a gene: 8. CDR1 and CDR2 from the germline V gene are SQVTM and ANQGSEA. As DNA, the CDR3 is TGCAGCGTGAGAGCGCGGACAGGGGACACCGGGGAGCTGTTTTTT. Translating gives CSVRARTGDTGELFF.

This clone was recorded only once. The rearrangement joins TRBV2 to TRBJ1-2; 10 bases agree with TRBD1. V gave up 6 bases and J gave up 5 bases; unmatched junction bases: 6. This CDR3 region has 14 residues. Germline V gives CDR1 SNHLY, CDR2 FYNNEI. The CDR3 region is CASRRDRGWYGYTF. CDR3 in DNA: TGTGCCAGCAGACGGGACAGGGGCTGGTATGGCTACACCTTC. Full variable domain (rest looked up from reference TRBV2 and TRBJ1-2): EPEVTQTPSHQVTQMGQEVILRCVPISNHLYFYWYRQILGQKVEFLVSFYNNEISEKSEIFDDQFSVERPDGSNFTLKIRSTKLEDSAMYFCASRRDRGWYGYTFGSGTRLTVV.

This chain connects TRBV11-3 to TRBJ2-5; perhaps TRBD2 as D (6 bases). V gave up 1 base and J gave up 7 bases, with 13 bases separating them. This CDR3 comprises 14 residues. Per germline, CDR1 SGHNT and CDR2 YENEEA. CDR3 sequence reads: CASSLGGLEGTQYF. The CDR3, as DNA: TGTGCCAGCAGCTTAGGGGGGTTGGAGGGGACCCAGTACTTC.

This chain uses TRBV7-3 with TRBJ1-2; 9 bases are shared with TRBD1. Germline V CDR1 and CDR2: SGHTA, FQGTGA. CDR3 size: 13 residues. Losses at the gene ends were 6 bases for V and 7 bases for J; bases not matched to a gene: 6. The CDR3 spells CASSRTGGGGYTF. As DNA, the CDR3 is TGTGCCAGCAGTCGAACAGGGGGCGGTGGCTACACCTTC. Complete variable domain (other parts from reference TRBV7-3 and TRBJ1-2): GAGVSQTPSNKVTEKGKYVELRCDPISGHTALYWYRQSLGQGPEFLIYFQGTGAADDSGLPNDRFFAVRPEGSVSTLKIQRTERGDSAVYLCASSRTGGGGYTFGSGTRLTVV.

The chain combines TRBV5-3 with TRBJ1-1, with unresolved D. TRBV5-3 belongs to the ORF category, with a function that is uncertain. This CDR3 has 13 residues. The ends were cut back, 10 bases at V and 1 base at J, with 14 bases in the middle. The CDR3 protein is CAPTKTGNTEAFF. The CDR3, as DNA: TGTGCCCCTACCAAGACTGGGAACACTGAAGCTTTCTTT.

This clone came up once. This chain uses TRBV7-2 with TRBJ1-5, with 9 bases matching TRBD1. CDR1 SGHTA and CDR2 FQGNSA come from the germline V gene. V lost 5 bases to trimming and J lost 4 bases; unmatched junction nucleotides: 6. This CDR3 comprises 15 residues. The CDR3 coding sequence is TGTGCCAGCAGCCAGGGACAGGGTAAGAATCAGCCCCAGCATTTT. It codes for CASSQGQGKNQPQHF.

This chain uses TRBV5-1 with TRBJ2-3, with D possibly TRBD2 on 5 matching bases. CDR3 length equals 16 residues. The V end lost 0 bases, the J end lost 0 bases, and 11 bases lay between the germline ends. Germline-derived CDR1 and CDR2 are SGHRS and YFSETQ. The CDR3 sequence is CASSLGRVASTDTQYF. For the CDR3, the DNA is TGCGCCAGCAGCTTGGGGCGGGTTGCTAGCACAGATACGCAGTATTTT. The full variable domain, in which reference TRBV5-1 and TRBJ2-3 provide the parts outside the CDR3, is KAGVTQTPRYLIKTRGQQVTLSCSPISGHRSVSWYQQTPGQGLQFLFEYFSETQRNKGNFPGRFSGRQFSNSRSEMNVSTLELGDSALYLCASSLGRVASTDTQYFGPGTRLTVL.

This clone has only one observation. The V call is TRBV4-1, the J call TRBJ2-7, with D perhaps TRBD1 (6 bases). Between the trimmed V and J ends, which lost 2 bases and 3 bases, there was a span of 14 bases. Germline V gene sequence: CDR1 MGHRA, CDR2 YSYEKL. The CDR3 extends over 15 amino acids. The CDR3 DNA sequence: TGCGCCAGCAGCCAACAGGGGCCGACCGTCTACGAGCAGTACTTC. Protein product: CASSQQGPTVYEQYF.

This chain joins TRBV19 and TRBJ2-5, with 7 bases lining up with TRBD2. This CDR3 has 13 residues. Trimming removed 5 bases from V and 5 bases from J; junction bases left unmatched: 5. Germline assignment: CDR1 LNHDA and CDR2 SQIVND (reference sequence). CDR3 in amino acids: CASSATSRETQYF. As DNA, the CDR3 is TGTGCCAGTAGTGCGACTAGCCGGGAGACCCAGTACTTC.

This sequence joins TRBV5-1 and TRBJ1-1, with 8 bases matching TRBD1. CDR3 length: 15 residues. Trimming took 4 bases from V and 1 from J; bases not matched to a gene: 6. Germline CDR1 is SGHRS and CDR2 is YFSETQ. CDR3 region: CASSAWTGKNTEAFF. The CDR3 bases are TGCGCCAGCAGCGCCTGGACAGGGAAGAACACTGAAGCTTTCTTT.

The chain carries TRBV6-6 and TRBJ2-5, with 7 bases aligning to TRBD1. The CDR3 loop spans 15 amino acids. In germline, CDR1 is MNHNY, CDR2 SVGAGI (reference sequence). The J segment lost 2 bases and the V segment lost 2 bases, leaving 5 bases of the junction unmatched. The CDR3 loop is CASSYIGQEQETQYF. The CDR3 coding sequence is TGTGCCAGCAGTTACATCGGACAGGAACAAGAGACCCAGTACTTC.

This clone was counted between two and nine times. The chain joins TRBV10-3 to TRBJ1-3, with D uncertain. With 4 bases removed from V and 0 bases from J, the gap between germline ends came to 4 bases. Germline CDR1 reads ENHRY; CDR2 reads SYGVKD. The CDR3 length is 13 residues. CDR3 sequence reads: CAISGYSGNTIYF. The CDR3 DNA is TGTGCCATCAGTGGTTACTCTGGAAACACCATATATTTT.